This T cell receptor (beta chain) was found in a study of T cell responses to AZD1222 COVID-19 vaccine. Study overall: Combined were second doses at about 4 or about 12 weeks.

This CDR3 is 14 amino acids long. Per the germline V gene, CDR1 is SGHTA and CDR2 is FQGNSA. V was pared by 1 base and J by 4 bases, with 11 bases between. Only in-frame clones appear in the TCRdb table, and some are missing; sequencing was by immunoSEQ multiplex PCR. Of 120,000 or so clones in the sample, over 80% were seen once. Study-wide points: Females outnumbered males among donors, who were mostly white British; clonal diversity was possibly underestimated.

A word on this clone: Its antigen is still unknown.

This TCR came from an adult in good health. The input for sequencing was peripheral blood, taken on day 0 of AZD1222 vaccination. The rearrangement links TRBV7-2 to TRBJ2-7; D remains ambiguous. The CDR3 protein is CASSLVSSSYEQYF. In nucleotides, the CDR3 is TGTGCCAGCAGCTTAGTTTCCAGCAGTTACGAGCAGTACTTC. The variable domain in full, completed from reference TRBV7-2 and TRBJ2-7, reads GAGVSQSPSNKVTEKGKDVELRCDPISGHTALYWYRQSLGQGLEFLIYFQGNSAPDKSGLPSDRFSAERTGGSVSTLTIQRTQQEDSAVYLCASSLVSSSYEQYFGPGTRLTVT.